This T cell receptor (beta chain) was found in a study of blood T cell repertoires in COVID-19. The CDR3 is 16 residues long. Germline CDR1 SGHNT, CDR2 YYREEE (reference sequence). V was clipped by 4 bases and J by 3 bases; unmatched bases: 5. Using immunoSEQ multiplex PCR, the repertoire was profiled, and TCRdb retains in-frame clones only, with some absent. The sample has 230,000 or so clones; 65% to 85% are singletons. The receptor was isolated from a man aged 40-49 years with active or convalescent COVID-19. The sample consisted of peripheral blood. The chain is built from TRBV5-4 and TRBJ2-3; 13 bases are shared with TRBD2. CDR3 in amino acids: CASSPWTSGSTDTQYF. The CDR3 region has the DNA TGTGCCAGCAGCCCCTGGACTAGCGGGAGTACAGATACGCAGTATTTT.